This entry is about one TCR beta chain. Its antigen is unidentified. This entry is derived from a study of blood T cells in healthy people across ages. Through a sample-barcoded 5' primer and a J-beta primer mix, a second PCR was run for about 7 to 12 cycles. TCRdb redid the calling of the 5' RACE reads with MiXCR, one entry per CDR3 protein. The sample has approximately 730,000 distinct CDR3 sequences, roughly 50% seen once. Study findings and constraints: Age showed a roughly linear inverse relationship with TCR beta diversity per million T cells. The study could not conclusively compare naive and antigen-experienced cells, given its unsorted PBMCs. Diversity estimates drawn from one million T cells were deemed underestimates. In the absence of known donor CMV status, changes in expanded clonotypes were possibly confounded.

This CDR3 region has 15 residues. Germline V gives CDR1 SGHRS, CDR2 YFSETQ. V trimming: 7 bases; J trimming: 3 bases; junction bases outside the gene matches: 9. The chain employs TRBV5-1 and TRBJ2-3, with TRBD1 matching over 9 bases. The sequencing sample was made of blood. The source is an elderly man in good health. CDR3 sequence (DNA): TGCGCCAGCGGCTGGGCGGGACAGGGAACAGATACGCAGTATTTT. Translation: CASGWAGQGTDTQYF.